This TCR beta chain emerged from a study of Ad26.COV2.S vaccination and SARS-CoV-2 variants. Findings and limits, study-wide: There was a possibility that the TCR breadth and depth analyses underestimated total T cell responses.

Notes on this clone: The target antigen is unknown.

Clones were sequenced by immunoSEQ multiplex PCR, and TCRdb holds only the in-frame ones, with some missing. The table lists roughly 300,000 clones, approximately 86% of them singletons. Germline V gene data show CDR1 as SGHTS and CDR2 as YDEGEE. This CDR3 region has 17 residues. Trimming cost V 0 bases and J 6 bases, with 20 bases left between them. As to treatment: roughly 20 received Ad26.COV2.S at low or high dose, single or two shots; 5 received placebo; per-sample allocation not given. Day 63 after the first vaccine or placebo injection was the time point for sampling. Material: peripheral blood, obtained in a trial of Ad26.COV2.S vaccine versus placebo. V and J are TRBV5-8 and TRBJ2-3; D could derive from TRBD1 or TRBD2 (5 bases each). This TCR was recovered from a person aged 18 to 59 who received the Ad26.COV2.S COVID-19 vaccine or a placebo. CDR3 region: CASSLGWGTHAGDTQYF. The CDR3 nucleotides are TGTGCCAGCAGCTTGGGGTGGGGGACGCACGCAGGGGATACGCAGTATTTT.